One T cell receptor beta chain is described in this entry. This clone was counted between two and nine times. It lacks a known antigen. Qualities for individual bases were not recorded, and no much larger clone is one base off. TCRbeta CDR3 regions were amplified from genomic DNA using the immunoSEQ Assay, a bias-controlled multiplex PCR. Regarding the original processing steps: Within the assay, amplification of reference gene primers was used to estimate how many nucleated cells each sample contained. Sequence reads were collapsed and filtered to measure the absolute abundance of every unique TCRbeta CDR3 rearrangement. Productive Simpson clonality was computed per sample as the square root of Simpson's diversity index over productive rearrangements. Sourced from immuneACCESS, this table was stored by TCRdb with only in-frame sequences that have V and J called. A share of the clones is absent; for the studies checked, an unresolved V gene accounts for under half, and the remainder has no known explanation. V and J calls and clone size are as listed in that table; D and trimming were resolved from the DNA. The sample contains 110,000 to 150,000 clones, around 85% of them found a single time. The ten largest clones take up around 8.4% of the sample.

In the prospective study, participants were about 18 to 100 years old, resided in about two dozen geographic areas of the United States, and were enrolled through a virtual design. In the prospective study, cohorts were assigned on the basis of participant-reported clinical history obtained from a screening survey and a study questionnaire. Recovered participants in ImmuneRACE Cohort 3 were defined by two consecutive negative NP/OP PCR tests, clearance by a healthcare professional, or resolution of symptoms. Mobile phlebotomists in the prospective study collected whole blood, serum and a nasopharyngeal or oropharyngeal swab from every participant. Additional blood draws and questionnaires over an approximately 2-month period could optionally be provided by prospective study participants. Blood samples from the prospective study were shipped frozen or at room temperature prior to DNA extraction.

The sample is drawn from a study of blood T cell repertoires in COVID-19 (dated by TCRdb to the early 2020s). With regard to the full study: The collaborator samples originated in the United States, Italy and Spain and spanned the acute and convalescent phases of COVID-19. The material from the prospective study consisted of cDNA or gDNA derived from T cells, B-cell-depleted T cells, or PBMCs. Deeply sampled blood TCRbeta repertoires from subjects exposed to, actively infected with, or recovered from COVID-19 were included in the dataset. The repertoires were released in a freely available public database meant as a resource for research on the immune response to SARS-CoV-2. The samples were drawn from the first 160 participants of the ongoing ImmuneRACE study and from more than 1,000 subjects provided by 6 global collaborators. Sample metadata almost always included a de-identified subject ID, COVID-19 status, age in years and sex. Where HLA class I and class II types were available, the types were taken from metadata supplied by the sample provider, not from assay-based typing.

From cysteine to phenylalanine, the CDR3 is 13 amino acids long. Solely the CDR3 DNA is kept, with 39 bases framed from the first base. Based on the germline V gene, the CDR1 and CDR2 sequences are ENHRY and SYGVKD. The V end gives up 10 bases and the J end 5 bases, leaving 8 bases in the junction not matched to a gene. Overall study results and their limits: Clinical and demographic metadata were provided uncurated, with the amount varying by source and participant.

The receptor was isolated from a man between 50 and 59 years old who had recovered from COVID-19. The chain joins TRBV10-3 to TRBJ1-5; the central 7 bases match TRBD1. The sequencing input was PBMCs or T cells enriched from blood (not recorded which). The CDR3 in this case is CATRTGHDQPQHF. DNA sequence: TGTGCCACCCGGACAGGTCACGATCAGCCCCAGCATTTT.